These T cell receptor beta chains were read from a single sample in a study of blood T cell repertoires in COVID-19. Data came from immunoSEQ multiplex PCR; TCRdb stores just in-frame clones and leaves some out. The table has 180,000 or so clones, 89% seen once; the top ten hold around 7%. The specimen was peripheral blood. These receptors came from a man aged 40-50 years with acute or convalescent COVID-19. CDR3s include the opening cysteine and the closing phenylalanine or tryptophan. A D gene is named only where the DNA matches it firmly. Not all rows give a size; the values are once, few, many and, for expanded clones, a class.

TRBD2,TRBV3-1/TRBV3-2,TRBJ2-1,.,TGTGCCAGCAGCCAACCGGGACTAGCGGGGGGGCGTTTGTTCTTC,CASSQPGLAGGRLFF
TRBD2,TRBV4-3,TRBJ2-3,.,TGCGCCAGCAGCCAAGACCCCACGGGGGGGGTGAGAAATACGCAGTATTTT,CASSQDPTGGVRNTQYF
TRBD2,TRBV11-2,TRBJ2-1,.,TGTGCCAGCAGCTTAGAATCTCGGGCGGGGGAGGAGCAGTTCTTC,CASSLESRAGEEQFF
TRBD1,TRBV28,TRBJ2-7,.,TGTGCCAGCACTCCCGACCTATACAGGGGAGCCTACGAGCAGTACTTC,CASTPDLYRGAYEQYF
TRBD2,TRBV29-1,TRBJ2-3,.,TGCAGCGTTGTAGACGGGGGGGGGTGGGCAGATACGCAGTATTTT,CSVVDGGGWADTQYF
TRBD1,TRBV3-1/TRBV3-2,TRBJ1-1,.,TGTGCCAGCAGCCAAGGACAGGGGAACACTGAAGCTTTCTTT,CASSQGQGNTEAFF
TRBD1,TRBV6-5,TRBJ2-3,.,TGTGCCACCTCCGACAGGGTGCCCTCGACGCAGTATTTT,CATSDRVPSTQYF
.,TRBV19,TRBJ1-2,.,TGTGCCAGTAACCAGGTGGATAACTATGGCTACACCTTC,CASNQVDNYGYTF
.,TRBV9,TRBJ2-2,.,TGTGCCAGCAGCGTTCTCTCGAACACCGGGGAGCTGTTTTTT,CASSVLSNTGELFF
.,TRBV4-1,TRBJ2-5,.,TGCGCCAGCAGCCAGGGTCCTTCGGCAGGCCAAGAGACCCAGTACTTC,CASSQGPSAGQETQYF
TRBD1,TRBV14,TRBJ2-7,few,TGTGCCAGCAGCCTCATATTCGGACAGGGGGCGCGAGAGCAGTACTTC,CASSLIFGQGAREQYF
TRBD1,TRBV6-1,TRBJ1-4,.,TGTGCCAGCAGTGGCCCTCCGGGACAGGGGGCGGCTAATGAAAAACTGTTTTTT,CASSGPPGQGAANEKLFF
.,TRBV6-5,TRBJ2-3,.,TGTGCCAGCAGAGCCCTCGAGGGGGGCACAGATACGCAGTATTTT,CASRALEGGTDTQYF
TRBD1,TRBV9,TRBJ2-6,.,TGTGCCAGCAGCGTCCCGACAGGGGAACGGTATGGGGCCAACGTCCTGACTTTC,CASSVPTGERYGANVLTF
TRBD1,TRBV4-3,TRBJ1-1,.,TGCGCCAGCAGCCAAGGACAGGGGGTATGGGCTTTCTTT,CASSQGQGVWAFF
TRBD1,TRBV19,TRBJ1-3,.,TGTGCCAGTAGTCCATATCAGGGGGCGAAAGGAAACACCATATATTTT,CASSPYQGAKGNTIYF
TRBD2,TRBV19,TRBJ2-2,once,TGTGCCAGTTACCCTAGCGGAGAACCCGGGGAGCTGTTTTTT,CASYPSGEPGELFF
.,TRBV30,TRBJ1-6,once,TGTGCCTGGGCCCAGGGAGGGGCCTATAATTCACCCCTCCACTTT,CAWAQGGAYNSPLHF
TRBD2,TRBV5-4,TRBJ2-5,.,TGTGCCAGCAGCTTGGGGGCTAGCGGGGGGGCGAGGGAGACCCAGTACTTC,CASSLGASGGARETQYF
.,TRBV18,TRBJ2-5,.,TGTGCCAGCTCACCACCGGGGGGGCGACGAGAGACCCAGTACTTC,CASSPPGGRRETQYF